This T cell receptor (beta chain) was captured by sequencing in a study of blood T cell repertoires in COVID-19. About the study: Acute-phase and convalescent COVID-19 samples originated in the United States, Italy and Spain. PBMCs, B-cell-depleted T cells, or T cells provided the cDNA or gDNA that made up the material.

Those enrolled in Seattle joined during active infection and were followed longitudinally afterward. How the authors handled the data: Quantification of nucleated cells was approximated via reference gene primer amplification. Clones were read by immunoSEQ multiplex PCR, and TCRdb kept only the in-frame ones, dropping some. V, J and clone size are taken as reported in that table, and D and trimming were inferred from the DNA itself. The repertoire holds 200,000 to 300,000 clones, with about nine tenths as singletons. The germline V and J ends were trimmed by 4 bases and 8 bases, with 14 bases remaining between them. The CDR3 length is 13 residues. Germline values: CDR1 MNHNY, CDR2 SVGAGI (reference sequence).

Sequenced: peripheral blood. The source is a man between 25 and 39 years old with COVID-19, enrolled during active disease. The chain uses TRBV6-6 and TRBJ1-2; maybe TRBD1 (6 bases). DNA of the CDR3: TGTGCCAGCAGTTCAACAGGGAAGGAAGGCTACACCTTC. Its translation: CASSSTGKEGYTF.